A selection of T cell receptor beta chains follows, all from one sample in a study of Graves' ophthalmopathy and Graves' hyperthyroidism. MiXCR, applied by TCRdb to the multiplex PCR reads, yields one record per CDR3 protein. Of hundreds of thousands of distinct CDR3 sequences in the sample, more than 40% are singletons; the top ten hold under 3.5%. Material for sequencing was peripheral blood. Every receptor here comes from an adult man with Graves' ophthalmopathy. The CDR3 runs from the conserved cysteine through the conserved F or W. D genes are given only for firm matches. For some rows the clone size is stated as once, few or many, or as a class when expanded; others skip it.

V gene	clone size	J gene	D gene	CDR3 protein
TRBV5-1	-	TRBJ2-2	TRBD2	CASRPTLAGVDTGELFF
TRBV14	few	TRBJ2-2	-	CASSHTLGAGELFF
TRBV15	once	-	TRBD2	CATNDGTSDGEQFF
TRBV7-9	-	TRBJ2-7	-	CASSLTWQTDTYEQYF
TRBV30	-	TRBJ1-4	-	CAWKRARVSEKLFF
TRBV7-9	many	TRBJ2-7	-	CASSLHGELYEQYF
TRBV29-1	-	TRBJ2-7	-	CSQEFEQYF
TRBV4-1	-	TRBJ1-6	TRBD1	CASSQVRPGTGDSPLHF
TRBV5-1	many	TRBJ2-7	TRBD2	CASSLRSGTTYEQYF
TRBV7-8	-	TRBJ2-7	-	CASSPTSGPSYEQYF
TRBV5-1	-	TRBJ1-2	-	CASSLNRADYGYTF
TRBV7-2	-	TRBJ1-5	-	CASSATGILRTQHF
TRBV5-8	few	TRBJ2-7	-	CASSQGQGNEQYF
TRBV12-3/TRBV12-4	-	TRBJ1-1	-	CASSYLRPGVTEAFF
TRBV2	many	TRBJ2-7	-	CASSEAEGTKSEQYF
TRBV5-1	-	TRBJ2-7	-	CASSTVQEQYF
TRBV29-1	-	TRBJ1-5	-	CSVEWGGSNQPQHF
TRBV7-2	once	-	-	CASGTYNEQFF
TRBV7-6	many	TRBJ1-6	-	CASSLASRGGGSPLHF